Presented here are 18 T cell receptor beta chains from one specimen sequenced in a study of Ad26.COV2.S vaccination and SARS-CoV-2 variants. Assay: immunoSEQ multiplex PCR; the TCRdb copy retains only in-frame clones and omits some. The table records some 340,000 clones, 85% of them present only once. Treatment here: around 19 received Ad26.COV2.S at low or high dose, single or two shots; five or six received placebo; per-sample allocation not given. The study sampled participants on day 63 after the first vaccine or placebo injection. This material consisted of peripheral blood, taken in a trial of Ad26.COV2.S vaccine versus placebo. The receptor set was obtained from a person aged 18-60 years who received the Ad26.COV2.S COVID-19 vaccine or a placebo.

The chain links TRBV28 to TRBJ2-7; D perhaps matches TRBD2 (5 bases). V gave up 3 bases and J gave up 0 bases, with 15 bases separating them. CDR3 length equals 16 residues. Germline V gene data show CDR1 as MDHEN and CDR2 as SYDVKM. The CDR3 is CASSLAGSSVSYEQYF. DNA of the CDR3: TGTGCCAGCAGTTTGGCGGGCAGCTCCGTCTCCTACGAGCAGTACTTC.

In the case of this clone: Other DNA variants within this sample encode the same CDR3. The V call is TRBV29-1, the J call TRBJ1-2, with a weak D call TRBD1 (5 bases). Trimming removed 3 bases from V and 8 bases from J, with 19 bases in between. The CDR3 is made up of 14 amino acids. From germline, CDR1 is SQVTM and CDR2 ANQGSEA. In nucleotides, the CDR3 is TGCAGCGTTGAGAGACTCGAGGTGTGGGGCGGCTACACCTTC. It encodes CSVERLEVWGGYTF. The whole variable domain, remainder taken from reference TRBV29-1 and TRBJ1-2, is SAVISQKPSRDICQRGTSLTIQCQVDSQVTMMFWYRQQPGQSLTLIATANQGSEATYESGFVIDKFPISRPNLTFSTLTVSNMSPEDSSIYLCSVERLEVWGGYTFGSGTRLTVV.

The chain has TRBV9 and TRBJ2-3, with 7 nucleotides matching TRBD1. This CDR3 contains 15 residues. The V gene end was trimmed by 0 bases and the J gene end by 3 bases; junction bases not matched to a gene: 4. Per the germline V gene, CDR1 is SGDLS and CDR2 is YYNGEE. The CDR3 loop is CASSVGGTDTDTQYF. In nucleotides, the CDR3 is TGTGCCAGCAGCGTAGGGGGGACAGATACAGATACGCAGTATTTT.

The chain recombines TRBV7-2 with TRBJ2-5, with 8 bases aligning to TRBD1. Germline CDR1 reads SGHTA; CDR2 reads FQGNSA. The CDR3 has 16 residues. V dropped 5 bases and J dropped 2; count of bases not matched to a gene: 10. This CDR3 is CASSILAGGLQETQYF. In DNA, the CDR3 is TGTGCCAGCAGCATCCTGGCAGGGGGCTTACAAGAGACCCAGTACTTC.

V and J are TRBV28 and TRBJ1-5; 9 bases agree with TRBD1. This CDR3 is 14 amino acids long. The germline CDR1 and CDR2 sequences are MDHEN and SYDVKM. The V segment lost 5 bases and the J segment 7 bases; nucleotides outside the gene matches: 6. CDR3 in amino acids: CASSETGGEQPQHF. The CDR3 bases are TGTGCCAGCAGTGAGACAGGGGGTGAACAGCCCCAGCATTTT. The full variable domain, with the rest looked up from reference TRBV28 and TRBJ1-5, is DVKVTQSSRYLVKRTGEKVFLECVQDMDHENMFWYRQDPGLGLRLIYFSYDVKMKEKGDIPEGYSVSREKKERFSLILESASTNQTSMYLCASSETGGEQPQHFGDGTRLSIL.

The chain carries TRBV13 and TRBJ1-1, with TRBD1 identical over 7 bases. Germline CDR1 PRHDT, CDR2 FYEKMQ (reference sequence). The length of the CDR3 is 15 residues. J lost 4 bases, V lost 5 bases, and 10 bases had no gene match. The CDR3 protein is CASSKSQGRGTEAFF. The CDR3, as DNA: TGTGCCAGCAGCAAATCACAGGGGCGAGGCACTGAAGCTTTCTTT.

The chain carries TRBV7-3 and TRBJ2-1; weak D call: TRBD2 (6 bases). The CDR3 consists of 16 residues. In germline, CDR1 is SGHTA, CDR2 FQGTGA. Deletions cut 4 bases from V and 2 bases from J, with 15 bases between. Here the CDR3 reads CASSSPPGGTYNEQFF. CDR3 in DNA: TGTGCCAGCAGCTCCCCCCCCGGAGGGACCTACAATGAGCAGTTCTTC.

The chain carries TRBV5-1 and TRBJ2-3, with D tentatively TRBD2 (7 bases). Germline CDR1 SGHRS, CDR2 YFSETQ. The CDR3 length is 15 residues. The germline V and J ends were trimmed by 4 bases and 1 base, with 13 bases remaining between them. CDR3 in amino acids: CASSGGAYGTDTQYF. The CDR3 coding sequence is TGCGCCAGCAGCGGGGGGGCGTATGGCACAGATACGCAGTATTTT.

The V gene is TRBV11-2, the J gene TRBJ2-7; D remains ambiguous. This CDR3 has 13 amino acids. Between the trimmed V and J ends, which lost 1 base and 2 bases, there was a span of 6 bases. Germline CDR1 is SGHAT and CDR2 is FQNNGV. CDR3 residues: CASSLVFPYEQYF. In DNA form, the CDR3 reads TGTGCCAGCAGCTTAGTCTTCCCCTACGAGCAGTACTTC.

Note on this clone: Other DNA variants within this sample encode the same CDR3. The chain has TRBV9 and TRBJ2-5, with D possibly matching TRBD2 (5 bases). The CDR3 is 15 amino acids. Germline V gives CDR1 SGDLS, CDR2 YYNGEE. Trimming took off 4 bases at V and 4 bases at J, with 17 bases between the two ends. The DNA for the CDR3 is TGTGCCAGCAGCCCGCGTGCGGGTCTTGGAGAGACCCAGTACTTC. It encodes CASSPRAGLGETQYF.

This sequence joins TRBV7-3 and TRBJ2-5; the match to TRBD1 covers 7 bases. The CDR3 extends over 15 amino acids. Germline trimming cut 5 bases from V and 0 bases from J; bases unmatched to any gene: 6. Germline V gene lookup returns CDR1 SGHTA and CDR2 FQGTGA. The CDR3 DNA is TGTGCCAGCAGCATGACAGGGACGTACCAAGAGACCCAGTACTTC. Translated: CASSMTGTYQETQYF. The variable domain in full, with the rest retrieved from reference TRBV7-3 and TRBJ2-5, is GAGVSQTPSNKVTEKGKYVELRCDPISGHTALYWYRQSLGQGPEFLIYFQGTGAADDSGLPNDRFFAVRPEGSVSTLKIQRTERGDSAVYLCASSMTGTYQETQYFGPGTRLLVL.

V and J are TRBV6-1 and TRBJ1-4; D possibly corresponds to TRBD1 (6 bases). CDR3 length: 14 amino acids. Germline V CDR1 and CDR2: MNHNS, SASEGT. Trimming cost V 3 bases and J 8 bases, with 13 bases left between them. CDR3 loop: CASSDEGVVEKLFF. In DNA form, the CDR3 reads TGTGCCAGCAGTGACGAGGGGGTGGTGGAAAAACTGTTTTTT.

A few counts support this clone. V is TRBV18 and J is TRBJ1-2; D remains ambiguous. Germline assignment: CDR1 KGHSH and CDR2 LQKENI. V gave up 3 bases and J gave up 6 bases, with 11 bases separating them. This CDR3 comprises 13 residues. CDR3 loop: CASSPRQEDGYTF. The CDR3 coding sequence is TGTGCCAGCTCACCGCGCCAGGAGGATGGCTACACCTTC. The full variable domain, with the rest looked up from reference TRBV18 and TRBJ1-2, is NAGVMQNPRHLVRRRGQEARLRCSPMKGHSHVYWYRQLPEEGLKFMVYLQKENIIDESGMPKERFSAEFPKEGPSILRIQQVVRGDSAAYFCASSPRQEDGYTFGSGTRLTVV.

The chain links TRBV3-1 (or the pseudogene TRBV3-2) to TRBJ2-5; weak D call: TRBD2 (6 bases). The V gene's germline CDR1 is LGHDT and CDR2 YNNKEL (reference sequence). Trimming left V 3 bases short and J 6 bases short, with 17 bases between. The CDR3 has 15 residues. The CDR3 coding sequence is TGTGCCAGCAGCCAGGGTGGGGGGAACCAGAAGACCCAGTACTTC. Translating gives CASSQGGGNQKTQYF.

This clone was seen just once. The chain has TRBV7-2 and TRBJ2-1; D call uncertain. CDR1 is SGHTA and CDR2 is FQGNSA in the germline V gene. V lost 0 bases and J 6 bases, leaving 6 bases between the germline ends. The CDR3 spans 13 residues. The CDR3 protein is CASSLAVVNEQFF. CDR3 sequence (DNA): TGTGCCAGCAGCTTAGCTGTCGTCAATGAGCAGTTCTTC. Full variable domain (missing parts from reference TRBV7-2 and TRBJ2-1): GAGVSQSPSNKVTEKGKDVELRCDPISGHTALYWYRQSLGQGLEFLIYFQGNSAPDKSGLPSDRFSAERTGGSVSTLTIQRTQQEDSAVYLCASSLAVVNEQFFGPGTRLTVL.

This CDR3 reads CASSPGVGEKLFF. The CDR3 DNA reads TGTGCCAGCAGCCCAGGGGTCGGTGAAAAACTGTTTTTT. The chain employs TRBV7-3 and TRBJ1-4, with D possibly TRBD1 on 6 matching bases. The CDR3 sequence is 13 residues long. V lost 5 bases to trimming and J lost 7 bases, with 11 bases between them. Germline-derived CDR1 and CDR2 are SGHTA and FQGTGA. The variable domain in full, completed from reference TRBV7-3 and TRBJ1-4, reads GAGVSQTPSNKVTEKGKYVELRCDPISGHTALYWYRQSLGQGPEFLIYFQGTGAADDSGLPNDRFFAVRPEGSVSTLKIQRTERGDSAVYLCASSPGVGEKLFFGSGTQLSVL.

The chain recombines TRBV14 with TRBJ2-6; D uncertain. From germline, CDR1 is SGHDN and CDR2 FVKESK. CDR3 size: 19 residues. V was shortened by 1 base and J by 0 bases, with 16 bases between the two germline ends. The CDR3 here is CASSQGGWQVNSGANVLTF. CDR3 DNA: TGTGCCAGCAGCCAAGGGGGTTGGCAGGTTAACTCTGGGGCCAACGTCCTGACTTTC.

The genes are TRBV6-1 and TRBJ1-6, with 8 nucleotides matching TRBD1. Germline CDR1 reads MNHNS; CDR2 reads SASEGT. The CDR3 is made up of 17 amino acids. The V and J ends lost 3 bases and 13 bases, in that order; junction bases with no gene match: 17. CDR3 protein: CASSDPQGRQGSRPLHF. The CDR3 DNA is TGTGCCAGCAGTGACCCTCAGGGCCGACAGGGGTCCCGGCCCCTCCACTTT.